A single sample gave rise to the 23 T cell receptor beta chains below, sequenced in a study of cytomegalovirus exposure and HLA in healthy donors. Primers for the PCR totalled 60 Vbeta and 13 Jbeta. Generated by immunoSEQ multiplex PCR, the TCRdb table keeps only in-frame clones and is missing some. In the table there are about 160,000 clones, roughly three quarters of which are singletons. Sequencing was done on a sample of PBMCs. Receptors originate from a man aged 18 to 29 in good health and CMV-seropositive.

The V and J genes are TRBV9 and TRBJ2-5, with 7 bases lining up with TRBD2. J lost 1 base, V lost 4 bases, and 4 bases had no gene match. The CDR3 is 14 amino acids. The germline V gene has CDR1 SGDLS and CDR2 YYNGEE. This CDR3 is CASSPGGGQETQYF. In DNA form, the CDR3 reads TGTGCCAGCAGCCCCGGCGGGGGCCAAGAGACCCAGTACTTC.

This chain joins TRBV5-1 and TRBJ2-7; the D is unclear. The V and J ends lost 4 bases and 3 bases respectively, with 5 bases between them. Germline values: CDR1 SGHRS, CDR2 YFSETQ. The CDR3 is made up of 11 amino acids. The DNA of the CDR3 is TGCGCCAGCAGCGGCAACTACGAGCAGTACTTC. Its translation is CASSGNYEQYF.

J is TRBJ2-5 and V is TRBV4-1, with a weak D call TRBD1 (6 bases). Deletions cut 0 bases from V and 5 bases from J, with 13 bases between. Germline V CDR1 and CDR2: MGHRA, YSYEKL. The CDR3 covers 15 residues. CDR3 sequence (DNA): TGCGCCAGCAGCCAAGAAGGAGACAGGTTCGAGACCCAGTACTTC. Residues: CASSQEGDRFETQYF.

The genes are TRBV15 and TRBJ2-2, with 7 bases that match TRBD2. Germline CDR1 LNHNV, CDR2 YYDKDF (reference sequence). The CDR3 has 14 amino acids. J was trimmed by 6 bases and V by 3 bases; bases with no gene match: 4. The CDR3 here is CATSRTSSPGELFF. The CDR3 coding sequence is TGTGCCACCAGCAGGACTAGCTCTCCCGGGGAGCTGTTTTTT.

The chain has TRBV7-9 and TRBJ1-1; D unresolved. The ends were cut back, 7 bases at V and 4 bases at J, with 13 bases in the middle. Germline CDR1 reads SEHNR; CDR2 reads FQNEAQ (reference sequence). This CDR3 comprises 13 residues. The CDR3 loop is CASTLTPGTEAFF. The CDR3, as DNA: TGTGCCAGCACCCTTACCCCGGGCACTGAAGCTTTCTTT.

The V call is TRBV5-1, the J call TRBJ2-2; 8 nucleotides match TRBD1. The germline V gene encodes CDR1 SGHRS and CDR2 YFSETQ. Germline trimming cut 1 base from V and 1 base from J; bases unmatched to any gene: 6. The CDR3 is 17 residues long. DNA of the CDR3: TGCGCCAGCAGCTTGTTAACCGGGACAGGGAACACCGGGGAGCTGTTTTTT. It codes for CASSLLTGTGNTGELFF.

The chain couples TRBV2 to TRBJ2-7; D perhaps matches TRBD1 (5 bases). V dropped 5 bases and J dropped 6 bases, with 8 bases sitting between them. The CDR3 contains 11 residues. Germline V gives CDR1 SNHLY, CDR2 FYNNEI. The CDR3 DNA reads TGTGCCAGCAGTCAGGGAAGCGAGCAGTACTTC. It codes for CASSQGSEQYF.

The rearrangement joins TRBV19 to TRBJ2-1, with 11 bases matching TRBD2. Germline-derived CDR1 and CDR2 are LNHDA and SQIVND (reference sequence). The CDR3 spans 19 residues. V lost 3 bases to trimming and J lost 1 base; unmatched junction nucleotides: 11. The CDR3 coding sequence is TGTGCCAGTAGTATCCTGGGACTAGCGGTCCGAGGGTCCTACAATGAGCAGTTCTTC. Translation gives CASSILGLAVRGSYNEQFF.

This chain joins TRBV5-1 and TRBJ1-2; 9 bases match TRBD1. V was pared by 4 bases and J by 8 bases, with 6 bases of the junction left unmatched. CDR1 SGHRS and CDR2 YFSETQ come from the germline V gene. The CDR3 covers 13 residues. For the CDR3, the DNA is TGCGCCAGCAGCCCGGGACAGGGAGTGGGCTACACCTTC. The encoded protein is CASSPGQGVGYTF.

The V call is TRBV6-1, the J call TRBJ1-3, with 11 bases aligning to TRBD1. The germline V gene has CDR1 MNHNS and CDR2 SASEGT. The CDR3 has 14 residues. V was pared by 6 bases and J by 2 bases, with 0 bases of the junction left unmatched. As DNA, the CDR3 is TGTGCCAGCAGGGGACAGGGGGCTGGAAACACCATATATTTT. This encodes CASRGQGAGNTIYF.

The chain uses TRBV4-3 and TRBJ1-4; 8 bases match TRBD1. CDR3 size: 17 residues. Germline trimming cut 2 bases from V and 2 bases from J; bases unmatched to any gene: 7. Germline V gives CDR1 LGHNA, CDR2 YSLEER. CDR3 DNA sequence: TGCGCCAGCAGCCAATACGGACAGGGATCCACTAATGAAAAACTGTTTTTT. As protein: CASSQYGQGSTNEKLFF.

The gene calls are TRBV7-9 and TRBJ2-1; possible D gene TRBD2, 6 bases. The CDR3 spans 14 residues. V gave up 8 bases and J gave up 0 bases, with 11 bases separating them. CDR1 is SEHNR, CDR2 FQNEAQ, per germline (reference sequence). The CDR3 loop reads CASGAGPSYNEQFF. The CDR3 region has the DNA TGTGCCAGCGGAGCGGGCCCCTCCTACAATGAGCAGTTCTTC.

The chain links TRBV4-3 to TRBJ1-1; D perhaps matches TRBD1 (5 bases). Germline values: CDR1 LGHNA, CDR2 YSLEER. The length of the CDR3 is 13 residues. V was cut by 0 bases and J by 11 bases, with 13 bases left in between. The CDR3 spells CASSQERGDGAFF. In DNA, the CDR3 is TGCGCCAGCAGCCAAGAGCGGGGGGATGGGGCTTTCTTT.

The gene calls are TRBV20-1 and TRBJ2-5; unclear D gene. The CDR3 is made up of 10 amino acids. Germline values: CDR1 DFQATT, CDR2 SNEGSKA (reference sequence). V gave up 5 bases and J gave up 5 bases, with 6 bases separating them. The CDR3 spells CSAPRETQYF. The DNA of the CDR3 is TGCAGTGCTCCCCGGGAGACCCAGTACTTC.

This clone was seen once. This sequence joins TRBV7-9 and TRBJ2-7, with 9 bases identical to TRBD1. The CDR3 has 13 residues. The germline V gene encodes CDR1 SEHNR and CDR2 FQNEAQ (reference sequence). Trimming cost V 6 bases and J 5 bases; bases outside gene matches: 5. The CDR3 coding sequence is TGTGCCAGCAGACGGACAGGGGAGGACGAGCAGTACTTC. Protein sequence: CASRRTGEDEQYF. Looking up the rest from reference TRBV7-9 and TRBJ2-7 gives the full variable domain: DTGVSQNPRHKITKRGQNVTFRCDPISEHNRLYWYRQTLGQGPEFLTYFQNEAQLEKSRLLSDRFSAERPKGSFSTLEIQRTEQGDSAMYLCASRRTGEDEQYFGPGTRLTVT.

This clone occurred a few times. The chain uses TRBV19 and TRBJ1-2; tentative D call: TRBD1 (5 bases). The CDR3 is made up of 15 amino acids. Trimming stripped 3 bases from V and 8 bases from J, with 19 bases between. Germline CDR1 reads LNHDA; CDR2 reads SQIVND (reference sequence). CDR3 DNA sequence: TGTGCCAGTAGTATTGGTGTCAGGGAGGCGGAGGGCTACACCTTC. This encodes CASSIGVREAEGYTF.

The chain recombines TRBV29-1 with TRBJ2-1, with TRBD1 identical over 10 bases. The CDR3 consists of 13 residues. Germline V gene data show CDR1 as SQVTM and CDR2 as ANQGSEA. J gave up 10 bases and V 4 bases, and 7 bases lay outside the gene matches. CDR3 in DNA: TGCAGCGTTGTCCGACAGGGGGCAGGCGAGCAGTTCTTC. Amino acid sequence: CSVVRQGAGEQFF.

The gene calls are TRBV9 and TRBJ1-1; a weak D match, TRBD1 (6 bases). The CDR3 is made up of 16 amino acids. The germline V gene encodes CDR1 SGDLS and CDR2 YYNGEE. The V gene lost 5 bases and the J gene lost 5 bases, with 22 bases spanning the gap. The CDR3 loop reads CASSANFGTYGTEAFF. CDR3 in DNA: TGTGCCAGCAGTGCGAACTTTGGGACATATGGGACTGAAGCTTTCTTT.

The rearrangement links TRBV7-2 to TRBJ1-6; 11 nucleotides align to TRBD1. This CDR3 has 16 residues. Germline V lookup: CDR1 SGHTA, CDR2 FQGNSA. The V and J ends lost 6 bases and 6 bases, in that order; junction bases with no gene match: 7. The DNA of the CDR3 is TGTGCCAGCAGAAAAGGACAGGGGGCGAGTAATTCACCCCTCCACTTT. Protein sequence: CASRKGQGASNSPLHF. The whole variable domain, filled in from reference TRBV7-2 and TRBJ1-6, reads GAGVSQSPSNKVTEKGKDVELRCDPISGHTALYWYRQSLGQGLEFLIYFQGNSAPDKSGLPSDRFSAERTGGSVSTLTIQRTQQEDSAVYLCASRKGQGASNSPLHFGNGTRLTVT.

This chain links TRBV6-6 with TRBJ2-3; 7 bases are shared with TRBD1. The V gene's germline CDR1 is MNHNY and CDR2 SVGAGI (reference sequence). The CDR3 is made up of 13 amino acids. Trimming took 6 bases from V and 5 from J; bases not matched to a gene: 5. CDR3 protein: CASSMDRRDTQYF. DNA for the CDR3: TGTGCCAGCAGCATGGACAGGCGAGATACGCAGTATTTT.

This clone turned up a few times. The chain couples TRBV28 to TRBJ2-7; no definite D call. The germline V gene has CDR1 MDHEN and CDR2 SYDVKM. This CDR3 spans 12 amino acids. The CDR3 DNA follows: TGTGTCAAGCAGAACGCGGCATACGAGCAGTACTTC. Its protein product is CVKQNAAYEQYF. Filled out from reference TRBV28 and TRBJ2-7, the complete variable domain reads DVKVTQSSRYLVKRTGEKVFLECVQDMDHENMFWYRQDPGLGLRLIYFSYDVKMKEKGDIPEGYSVSREKKERFSLILESASTNQTSMYLCVKQNAAYEQYFGPGTRLTVT.

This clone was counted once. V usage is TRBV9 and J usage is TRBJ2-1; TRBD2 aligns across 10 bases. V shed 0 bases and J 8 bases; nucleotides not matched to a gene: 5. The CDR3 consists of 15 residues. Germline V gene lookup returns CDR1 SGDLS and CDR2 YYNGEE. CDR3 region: CASSVASGSWDEQFF. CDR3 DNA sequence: TGTGCCAGCAGCGTAGCTAGCGGGAGTTGGGATGAGCAGTTCTTC. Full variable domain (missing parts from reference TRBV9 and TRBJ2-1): DSGVTQTPKHLITATGQRVTLRCSPRSGDLSVYWYQQSLDQGLQFLIQYYNGEERAKGNILERFSAQQFPDLHSELNLSSLELGDSALYFCASSVASGSWDEQFFGPGTRLTVL.

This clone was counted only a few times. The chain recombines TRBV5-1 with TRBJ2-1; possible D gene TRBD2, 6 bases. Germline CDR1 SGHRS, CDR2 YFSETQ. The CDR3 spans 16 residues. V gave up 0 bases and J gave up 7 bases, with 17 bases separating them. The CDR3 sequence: CASSLVPTQRGNEQFF. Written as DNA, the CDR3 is TGCGCCAGCAGCTTGGTACCAACGCAACGGGGGAATGAGCAGTTCTTC. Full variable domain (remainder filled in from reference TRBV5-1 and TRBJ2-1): KAGVTQTPRYLIKTRGQQVTLSCSPISGHRSVSWYQQTPGQGLQFLFEYFSETQRNKGNFPGRFSGRQFSNSRSEMNVSTLELGDSALYLCASSLVPTQRGNEQFFGPGTRLTVL.